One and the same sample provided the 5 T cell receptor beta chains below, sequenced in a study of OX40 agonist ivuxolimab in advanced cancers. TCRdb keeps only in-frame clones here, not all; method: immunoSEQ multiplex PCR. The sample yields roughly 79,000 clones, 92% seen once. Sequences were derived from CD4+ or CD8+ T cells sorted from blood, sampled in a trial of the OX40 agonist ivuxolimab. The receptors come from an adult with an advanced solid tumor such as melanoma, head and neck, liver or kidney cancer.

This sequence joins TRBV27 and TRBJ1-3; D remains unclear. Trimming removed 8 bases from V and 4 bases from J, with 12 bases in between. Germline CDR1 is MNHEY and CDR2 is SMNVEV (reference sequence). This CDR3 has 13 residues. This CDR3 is CASRPLGGNTIYF. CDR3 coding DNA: TGTGCCAGCCGTCCCCTTGGGGGAAACACCATATATTTT.

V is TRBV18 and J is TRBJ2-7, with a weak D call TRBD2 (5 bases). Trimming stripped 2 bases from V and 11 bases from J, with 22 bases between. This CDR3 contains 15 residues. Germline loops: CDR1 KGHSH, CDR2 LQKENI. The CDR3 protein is CASSPGEGGRLPEYF. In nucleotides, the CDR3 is TGTGCCAGCTCACCAGGTGAGGGCGGCAGGTTACCGGAGTACTTC. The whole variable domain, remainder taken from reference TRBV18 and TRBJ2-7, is NAGVMQNPRHLVRRRGQEARLRCSPMKGHSHVYWYRQLPEEGLKFMVYLQKENIIDESGMPKERFSAEFPKEGPSILRIQQVVRGDSAAYFCASSPGEGGRLPEYFGPGTRLTVT.

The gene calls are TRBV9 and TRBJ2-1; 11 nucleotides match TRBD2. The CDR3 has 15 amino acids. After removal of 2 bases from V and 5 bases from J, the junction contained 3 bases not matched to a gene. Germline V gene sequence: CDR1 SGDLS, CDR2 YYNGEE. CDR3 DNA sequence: TGTGCCAGCAGCGTGACTAGCGGGGCACACAATGAGCAGTTCTTC. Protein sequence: CASSVTSGAHNEQFF.

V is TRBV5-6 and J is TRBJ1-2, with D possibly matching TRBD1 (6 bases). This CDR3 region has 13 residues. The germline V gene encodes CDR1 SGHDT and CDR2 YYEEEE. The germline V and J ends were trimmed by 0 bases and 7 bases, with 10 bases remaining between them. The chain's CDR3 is CASSLARTVGYTF. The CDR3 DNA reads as TGTGCCAGCAGCTTGGCCCGGACAGTTGGCTACACCTTC.

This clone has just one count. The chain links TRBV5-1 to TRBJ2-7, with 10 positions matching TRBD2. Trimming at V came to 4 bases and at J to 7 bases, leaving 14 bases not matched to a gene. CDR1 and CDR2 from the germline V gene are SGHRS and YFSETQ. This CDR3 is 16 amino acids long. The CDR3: CASSPPSSGGSREQYF. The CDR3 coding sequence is TGCGCCAGCAGCCCGCCTTCTAGCGGGGGTTCAAGGGAGCAGTACTTC.